These 8 T cell receptor beta chains were sequenced from one sample in a study of T cells in Graves' hyperthyroidism and ophthalmopathy (dated by TCRdb to 2018 to 2020). The library was obtained by multiplex PCR. For sequencing, an Illumina HiSeq 2000 was employed. Amplification of TCR beta CDR3 regions was carried out from RNA transcripts. For the first round of RT-PCR on the TCR CDR3, the HTBI primer set was used together with the Qiagen OneStep RT-PCR kit. The raw public data were reprocessed by TCRdb itself: fastp quality trimming at Q25, MiXCR clonotype calling, in-frame beta chains only. CDR3 protein duplicates are merged, each entry listing the most common genes and DNA. The sample contains hundreds of thousands of distinct CDR3 sequences, approximately 13% of them found a single time. The ten largest clones capture around 9.2% of the sample. The specimen sequenced was blood. Receptors were obtained from a woman aged 18-29 years with Graves' hyperthyroidism.

This clonotype came up many times. The chain recombines TRBV6-1 with TRBJ1-1; possibly TRBD1 for D (6 bases). V was shortened by 6 bases and J by 0 bases, with 8 bases between the two germline ends. The germline V gene encodes CDR1 MNHNS and CDR2 SASEGT. The CDR3 has 13 residues. This CDR3 is CASSRDMNTEAFF. The CDR3 nucleotides read TGTGCCAGCAGCCGGGACATGAACACTGAAGCTTTCTTT.

This clonotype was counted ten times or more. CDR3 sequence (DNA): TGTGCCACCAGTGATAGTGGCCGATGGAATGAGCAGTTCTTC. Translating gives CATSDSGRWNEQFF. This chain links TRBV24-1 with TRBJ2-1, with D hard to call. Trimming shortened V by 3 bases and J by 7 bases, and 12 bases separated the two germline ends. The CDR3 is 14 residues long. The germline gives CDR1 KGHDR, CDR2 SFDVKD.

This clonotype was observed many times. The V call is TRBV18, the J call TRBJ1-2; D may be TRBD1 (6 bases). The CDR3 sequence is 16 residues long. Trimming cost V 0 bases and J 4 bases, with 15 bases left between them. Per germline, CDR1 KGHSH and CDR2 LQKENI. CDR3 region: CASSPPTGARFYGYTF. Here the CDR3 DNA reads TGTGCCAGCTCACCACCGACGGGGGCACGATTCTATGGCTACACCTTC.

This clonotype was detected a few times. Just one base apart from a much larger clone, this may be a read error. Here the CDR3 omits its conserved ending phenylalanine or tryptophan, so a read error is the likely source. This chain uses TRBV12-3 or TRBV12-4 with TRBJ2-7; TRBD2 agrees at 8 bases. CDR3 length equals 16 residues. J was trimmed by 4 bases and V by 3 bases; bases with no gene match: 11. In DNA, the CDR3 is TGTGCCAGCAGTTTGCAGGGGAGCGGGGGAGGATACGAGCAGTACTCC. It translates to CASSLQGSGGGYEQYS.

There are a few counts of this clonotype. V is TRBV4-1 and J is TRBJ2-5, with a weak D call TRBD2 (6 bases). Trimming removed 1 base at V and 5 bases at J, with 14 bases between. The CDR3 covers 15 residues. Per germline, CDR1 MGHRA and CDR2 YSYEKL. Here the CDR3 reads CASSQGEEGYETQYF. The CDR3 DNA reads as TGCGCCAGCAGCCAAGGGGAGGAGGGCTATGAGACCCAGTACTTC.

The chain uses TRBV28 and TRBJ1-2; D possibly corresponds to TRBD1 (5 bases). This CDR3 contains 16 residues. Germline V CDR1 and CDR2: MDHEN, SYDVKM. The V and J ends lost 5 bases and 2 bases respectively, with 18 bases between them. CDR3 coding DNA: TGTGCCAGCAGTAGGGGCGGAGGAGTCAAAAACTATGGCTACACCTTC. This codes for CASSRGGGVKNYGYTF.

This clonotype has at least ten counts. The chain recombines TRBV7-9 with TRBJ2-1, with 8 positions matching TRBD2. Looked up from germline, CDR1 is SEHNR and CDR2 is FQNEAQ (reference sequence). The CDR3 loop spans 16 amino acids. CDR3 in amino acids: CAGSGEAGGPYNEQFF. In nucleotides, the CDR3 is TGTGCGGGAAGTGGAGAGGCGGGAGGACCCTACAATGAGCAGTTCTTC.

The chain carries TRBV6-1 and TRBJ1-2, with no clear D. Per the germline V gene, CDR1 is MNHNS and CDR2 is SASEGT. The CDR3 has 13 residues. V lost 7 bases and J lost 5, with 14 bases in between. The CDR3 loop reads CASTRPPRYGYTF. For the CDR3, the DNA is TGTGCCAGCACCCGTCCTCCTCGTTATGGCTACACCTTC.